This paragraph reports one T cell receptor beta chain. Its antigen is currently unknown. Relapses following autologous stem cell transplantation were seen in all patients, with brentuximab vedotin exposure varying. The sample is drawn from a study of PD-1 blockade in classical Hodgkin lymphoma. Study results and caveats: Patients with an early start, nivolumab under 1 year after ASCT, were excluded. By C4D1, diversity of CD4+ TCRs had risen significantly, whereas that of CD8+ TCRs had not. Complete responders showed a baseline diversity that resembled the diversity of newly diagnosed patients.

Sequencing was performed with immunoSEQ multiplex PCR; in TCRdb, only in-frame clones are kept and a portion is missing. There are 45,000 to 55,000 clones in the sample; around 85% occur only once, and 16% lies in the top ten. Germline CDR1 is ENHRY and CDR2 is SYGVKD. The CDR3 has 12 residues. The germline V and J ends were trimmed by 9 bases and 2 bases, with 8 bases remaining between them. The clonotype was recovered from a human donor with classical Hodgkin lymphoma. The sequenced sample was peripheral blood mononuclear cells (PBMCs), obtained at baseline. The chain joins TRBV10-3 to TRBJ2-1; D gene ambiguous. CDR3 coding DNA: TGTGCCATTAGCAGCGCCTACAATGAGCAGTTCTTC. It codes for CAISSAYNEQFF.